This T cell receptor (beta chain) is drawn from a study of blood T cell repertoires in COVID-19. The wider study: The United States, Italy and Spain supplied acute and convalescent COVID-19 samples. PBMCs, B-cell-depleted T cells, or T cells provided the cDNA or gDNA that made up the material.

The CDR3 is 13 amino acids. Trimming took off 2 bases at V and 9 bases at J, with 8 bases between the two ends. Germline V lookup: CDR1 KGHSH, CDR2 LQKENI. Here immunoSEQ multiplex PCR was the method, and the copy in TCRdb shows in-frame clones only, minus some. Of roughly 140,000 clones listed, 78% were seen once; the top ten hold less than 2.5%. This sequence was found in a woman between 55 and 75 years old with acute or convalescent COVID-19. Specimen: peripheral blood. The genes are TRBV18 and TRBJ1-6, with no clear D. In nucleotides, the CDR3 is TGTGCCAGCTCACCATCAACAGTTTCACCCCTCCACTTT. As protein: CASSPSTVSPLHF.